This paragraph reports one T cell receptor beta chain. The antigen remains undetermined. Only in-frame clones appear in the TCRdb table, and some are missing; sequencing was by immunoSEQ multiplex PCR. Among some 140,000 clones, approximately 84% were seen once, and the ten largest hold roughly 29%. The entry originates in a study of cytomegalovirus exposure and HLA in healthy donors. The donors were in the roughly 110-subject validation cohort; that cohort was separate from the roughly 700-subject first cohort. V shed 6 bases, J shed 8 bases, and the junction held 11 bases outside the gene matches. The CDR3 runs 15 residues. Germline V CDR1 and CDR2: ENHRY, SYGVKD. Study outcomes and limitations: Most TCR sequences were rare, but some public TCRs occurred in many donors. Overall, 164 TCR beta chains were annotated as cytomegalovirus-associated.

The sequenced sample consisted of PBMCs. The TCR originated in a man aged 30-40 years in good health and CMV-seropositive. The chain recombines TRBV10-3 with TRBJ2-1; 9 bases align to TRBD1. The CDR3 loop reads CAISAWGQGVDEQFF. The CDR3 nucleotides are TGTGCCATCAGCGCCTGGGGACAGGGTGTGGATGAGCAGTTCTTC.